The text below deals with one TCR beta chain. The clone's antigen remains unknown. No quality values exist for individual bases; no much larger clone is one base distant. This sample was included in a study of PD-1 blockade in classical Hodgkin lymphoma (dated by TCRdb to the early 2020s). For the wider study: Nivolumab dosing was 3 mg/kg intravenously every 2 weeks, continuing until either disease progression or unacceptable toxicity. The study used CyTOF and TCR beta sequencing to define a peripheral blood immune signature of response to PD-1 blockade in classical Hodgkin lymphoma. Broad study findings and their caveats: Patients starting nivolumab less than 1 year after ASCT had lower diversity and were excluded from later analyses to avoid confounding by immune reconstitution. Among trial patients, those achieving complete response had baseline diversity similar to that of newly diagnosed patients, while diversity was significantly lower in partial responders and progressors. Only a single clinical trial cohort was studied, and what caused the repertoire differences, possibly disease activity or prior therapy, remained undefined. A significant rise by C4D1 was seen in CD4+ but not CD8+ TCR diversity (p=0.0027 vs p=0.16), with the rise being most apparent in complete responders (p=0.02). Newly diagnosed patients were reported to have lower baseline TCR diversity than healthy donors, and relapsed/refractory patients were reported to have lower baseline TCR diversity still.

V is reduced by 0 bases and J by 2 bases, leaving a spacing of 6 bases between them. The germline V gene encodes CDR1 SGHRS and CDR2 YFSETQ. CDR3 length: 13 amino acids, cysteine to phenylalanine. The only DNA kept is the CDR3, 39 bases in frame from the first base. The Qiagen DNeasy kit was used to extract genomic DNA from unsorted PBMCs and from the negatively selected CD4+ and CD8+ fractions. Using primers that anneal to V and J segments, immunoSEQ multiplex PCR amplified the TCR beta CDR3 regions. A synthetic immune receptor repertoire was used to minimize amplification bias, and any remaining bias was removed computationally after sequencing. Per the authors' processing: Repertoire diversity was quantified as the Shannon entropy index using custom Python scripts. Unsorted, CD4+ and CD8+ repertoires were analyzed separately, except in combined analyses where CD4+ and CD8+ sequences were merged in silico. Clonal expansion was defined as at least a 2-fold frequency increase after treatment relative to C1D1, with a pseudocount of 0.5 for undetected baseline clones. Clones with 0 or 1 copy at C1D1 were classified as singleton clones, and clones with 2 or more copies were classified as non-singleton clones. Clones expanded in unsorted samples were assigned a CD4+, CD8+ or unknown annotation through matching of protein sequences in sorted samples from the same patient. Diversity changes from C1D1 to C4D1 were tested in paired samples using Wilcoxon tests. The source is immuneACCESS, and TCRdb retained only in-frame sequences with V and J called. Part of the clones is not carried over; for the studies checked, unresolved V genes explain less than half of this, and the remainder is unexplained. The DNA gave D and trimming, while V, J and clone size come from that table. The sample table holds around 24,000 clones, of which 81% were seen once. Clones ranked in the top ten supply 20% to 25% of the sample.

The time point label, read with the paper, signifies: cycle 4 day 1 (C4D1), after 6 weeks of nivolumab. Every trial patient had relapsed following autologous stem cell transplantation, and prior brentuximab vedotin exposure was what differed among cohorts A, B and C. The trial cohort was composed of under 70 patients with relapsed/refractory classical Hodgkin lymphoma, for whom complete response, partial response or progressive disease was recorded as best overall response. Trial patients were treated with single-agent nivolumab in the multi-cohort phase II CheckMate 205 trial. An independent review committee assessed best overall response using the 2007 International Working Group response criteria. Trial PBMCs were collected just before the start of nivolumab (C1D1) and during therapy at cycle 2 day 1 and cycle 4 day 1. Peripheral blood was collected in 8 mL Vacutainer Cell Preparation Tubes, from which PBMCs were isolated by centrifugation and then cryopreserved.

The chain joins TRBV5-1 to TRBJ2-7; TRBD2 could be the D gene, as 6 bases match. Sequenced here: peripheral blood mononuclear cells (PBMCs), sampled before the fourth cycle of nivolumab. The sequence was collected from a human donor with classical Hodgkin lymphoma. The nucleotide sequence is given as TGCGCCAGCAGCTTGGAGCGGGCCTACGAGCAGTACTTC. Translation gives CASSLERAYEQYF.